This TCR beta chain was recovered during a study of shared clonotypes between healthy human individuals. Whole-study results and caveats: Non-shared clonotypes had lower generation probabilities than clonotypes shared by all four sorted-subset donors. Among the subsets, naive ones generally showed larger estimated richness than memory ones. Only blood was sampled; tissue repertoires likely differ.

As regards this clone: Its antigen is unknown.

Across several immunoSEQ plates, the genomic DNA of each subset was split evenly. Data came from immunoSEQ multiplex PCR; TCRdb stores just in-frame clones and leaves some out. The sample has about 2.1 million clones, under 95% seen once. Terminally differentiated effector memory CD45RA+ cells were excluded from the naive CD8 cells, which were CD45RO-negative and positively selected for CCR7. The ends were cut back, 10 bases at V and 6 bases at J, with 10 bases in the middle. CDR1 and CDR2 (germline): LNHDA, SQIVND (reference sequence). This CDR3 has 11 residues. This sequence originates from a man aged 18 to 30 in good health. Some clones in this sample may be carry-over from other donors' samples. The sample comprised naive CD8+ T cells from PBMCs. The genes are TRBV19 and TRBJ2-1; the D call may be TRBD1 or TRBD2 (5 bases each). The CDR3 nucleotides are TGTGCCACCCTGGGACCCAATGAGCAGTTCTTC. Protein sequence: CATLGPNEQFF.